A selection of T cell receptor beta chains follows, all from one sample in a study of control samples from healthy donors and cancer patients. The method was immunoSEQ multiplex PCR; TCRdb's version includes in-frame clones alone and lacks a portion of them. The repertoire holds some 170,000 clones, 94% seen once, with approximately 15% in the top ten. Sequenced sample: PBMCs. All receptors derive from a man aged 60-69 years with colorectal cancer. Both conserved end residues are trimmed from each CDR3.

j_call | v_call | cdr3_aa
TRBJ1-2 | TRBV10-2 | ASEPGQGAEGYT
TRBJ1-1 | TRBV4-2 | ASSQEGTRGTEAF
TRBJ2-7 | TRBV6-2/TRBV6-3 | ASSWGDRASYEQY
TRBJ2-5 | TRBV10-2 | ASSEGWGTTIQETQY
TRBJ1-2 | TRBV12-3/TRBV12-4 | ASSGDTWTGYT
TRBJ1-5 | TRBV6-6 | ASSYGDGYSNQPQH
TRBJ1-5 | TRBV19 | ASRLWNSNSNQPQH
TRBJ1-2 | TRBV5-4 | ASSLDEGFYGYT
TRBJ1-6 | TRBV12-3/TRBV12-4 | ASLLGGSPLH
TRBJ1-5 | TRBV7-2 | ASSLVRQGNQPQH
TRBJ2-3 | TRBV7-9 | ASRREAGGGTDTQY
TRBJ2-3 | TRBV9 | ASSVRLAGLTDTQY
TRBJ2-1 | TRBV5-1 | ASSPTSGGYNEQF
TRBJ1-1 | TRBV30 | AWRATLNTEAF
TRBJ1-5 | TRBV19 | ASSMTGIGQPQH
TRBJ1-5 | TRBV10-3 | AIMVGGGDSNQPQH
TRBJ2-7 | TRBV6-5 | ASSYRDRVF
TRBJ1-5 | TRBV4-2 | ASSQDGTKQPQH
TRBJ1-4 | TRBV15 | ATSKTALLGELF
TRBJ2-2 | TRBV6-5 | ASRGLAANTGELF
TRBJ1-1 | TRBV29-1 | SVPGRPAAF
TRBJ2-1 | TRBV4-1 | ASSQGGYEGNEQF
TRBJ1-2 | TRBV19 | ASSTVRDRGGYT
TRBJ2-5 | TRBV5-5 | ASSFLQGGWETQY
TRBJ2-1 | TRBV9 | ASSVQGLAGFNEQF
TRBJ1-1 | TRBV19 | ASDRGRGNTEAF